This TCR beta chain was profiled in a study of blood T cell repertoires in COVID-19. The method was immunoSEQ multiplex PCR; TCRdb's version includes in-frame clones alone and lacks a portion of them. The table records about 330,000 clones, more than 75% of them present only once. The CDR3 covers 15 residues. Germline V gives CDR1 SGHAT, CDR2 FQNNGV. The ends lost 0 bases at V and 7 bases at J; junction bases unmatched: 8. The clonotype originates from a woman between 25 and 40 years old who had recovered from COVID-19. The sequencing sample was made of PBMCs or T cells enriched from blood (not recorded which). The gene calls are TRBV11-2 and TRBJ1-2, with 7 positions matching TRBD1. DNA of the CDR3: TGTGCCAGCAGCTTAGATGGGGCAGGGGGTCTTGGCTACACCTTC. It is translated as CASSLDGAGGLGYTF. Using reference TRBV11-2 and TRBJ1-2 for the parts outside the CDR3, the full variable domain is EAGVAQSPRYKIIEKRQSVAFWCNPISGHATLYWYQQILGQGPKLLIQFQNNGVVDDSQLPKDRFSAERLKGVDSTLKIQPAKLEDSAVYLCASSLDGAGGLGYTFGSGTRLTVV.